The next 7 T cell receptor beta chains were all read from a single sample in a study of blood T cell repertoires in COVID-19. The method was immunoSEQ multiplex PCR; TCRdb's version includes in-frame clones alone and lacks a portion of them. Of over 100,000 clones in the sample, around 80% were seen once. The sample was peripheral blood. These receptors were collected from a woman of 80 years or more with acute or convalescent COVID-19.

This clone was found many times. V usage is TRBV6-6 and J usage is TRBJ1-5; 9 bases match TRBD1. CDR1 and CDR2 from the germline V gene are MNHNY and SVGAGI (reference sequence). This CDR3 spans 15 amino acids. After removal of 0 bases from V and 5 bases from J, the junction contained 2 bases not matched to a gene. The chain's CDR3 is CASSYSRTGDQPQHF. For the CDR3, the DNA is TGTGCCAGCAGTTACTCGAGGACAGGGGATCAGCCCCAGCATTTT.

This clone was seen only a few times. In nucleotides, the CDR3 is TGTGCCAGCAGCTTTAGAGGAGGCACCGGGGAGCTGTTTTTT. This gives the protein CASSFRGGTGELFF. This chain connects TRBV7-2 to TRBJ2-2; D possibly corresponds to TRBD2 (5 bases). Trimming took off 3 bases at V and 4 bases at J, with 9 bases between the two ends. This CDR3 has 14 residues. Germline CDR1 is SGHTA and CDR2 is FQGNSA.

The chain links TRBV5-4 to TRBJ2-7; D unclear. Trimming pared 2 bases from V and 0 bases from J, leaving 9 bases between. CDR1 and CDR2 (germline): SGHNT, YYREEE (reference sequence). The CDR3 totals 14 residues. The CDR3 DNA is TGTGCCAGCAGCTTCTCGCGGAGCTCCTACGAGCAGTACTTC. Amino acids: CASSFSRSSYEQYF. The full variable domain, its missing parts supplied by reference TRBV5-4 and TRBJ2-7, is ETGVTQSPTHLIKTRGQQVTLRCSSQSGHNTVSWYQQALGQGPQFIFQYYREEENGRGNFPPRFSGLQFPNYSSELNVNALELDDSALYLCASSFSRSSYEQYFGPGTRLTVT.

The rearrangement links TRBV29-1 to TRBJ2-3; 12 nucleotides line up with TRBD2. The CDR3 extends over 14 amino acids. V lost 4 bases, J lost 5 bases, and 4 bases stayed unmatched. Germline V gives CDR1 SQVTM, CDR2 ANQGSEA. Written as DNA, the CDR3 is TGCAGCGTTGCGACTAGCGGGGGCGGAGATACGCAGTATTTT. Its translation: CSVATSGGGDTQYF.

J is TRBJ2-2 and V is TRBV6-5; 8 bases line up with TRBD1. The CDR3 has 15 amino acids. The germline gives CDR1 MNHEY, CDR2 SVGAGI. V lost 10 bases to trimming and J lost 0 bases; unmatched junction nucleotides: 7. Here the CDR3 DNA reads TGTGCCACCGTCAGCAGGGGGCCGAACACCGGGGAGCTGTTTTTT. Its translation: CATVSRGPNTGELFF.

This clone was seen a handful of times. The rearrangement links TRBV9 to TRBJ1-6; D is possibly TRBD1 (5 bases). The V gene's germline CDR1 is SGDLS and CDR2 YYNGEE. V shed 4 bases and J shed 7 bases, with 9 bases lying between them. The CDR3 runs to 13 residues. CDR3 loop: CASSLRQNSPLHF. CDR3 DNA: TGTGCCAGCAGCCTGCGACAGAATTCACCCCTCCACTTT.

The chain employs TRBV19 and TRBJ2-3, with 7 nucleotides matching TRBD1. Trimming at V came to 5 bases and at J to 4 bases, leaving 6 bases not matched to a gene. The length of the CDR3 is 14 residues. Germline V gene sequence: CDR1 LNHDA, CDR2 SQIVND (reference sequence). In DNA, the CDR3 is TGTGCCAGTAGTGTCACAGGGGTCCCAGATACGCAGTATTTT. This sequence encodes CASSVTGVPDTQYF.